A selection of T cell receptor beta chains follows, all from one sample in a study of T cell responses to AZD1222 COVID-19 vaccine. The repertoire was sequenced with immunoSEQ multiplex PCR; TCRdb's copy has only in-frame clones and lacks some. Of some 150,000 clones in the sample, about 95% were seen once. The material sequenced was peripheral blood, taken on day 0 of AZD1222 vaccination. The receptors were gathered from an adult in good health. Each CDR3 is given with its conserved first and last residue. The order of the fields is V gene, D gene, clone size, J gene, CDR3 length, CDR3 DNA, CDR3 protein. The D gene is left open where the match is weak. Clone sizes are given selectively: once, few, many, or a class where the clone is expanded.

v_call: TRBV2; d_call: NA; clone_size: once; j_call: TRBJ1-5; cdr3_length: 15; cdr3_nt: TGTGCCAGCAGTGAGGACAGCCTAGGCAATCAGCCCCAGCATTTT; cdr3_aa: CASSEDSLGNQPQHF
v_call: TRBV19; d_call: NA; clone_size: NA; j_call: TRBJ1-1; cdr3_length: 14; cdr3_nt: TGTGCCAGTAGTATTAGATTCCCCCCACATGAAGCTTTCTTT; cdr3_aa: CASSIRFPPHEAFF
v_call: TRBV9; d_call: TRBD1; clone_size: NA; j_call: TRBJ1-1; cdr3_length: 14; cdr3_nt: TGTGCCAGCAGCGTAGCAGGGGGGTTGGATAGGGCTTTCTTT; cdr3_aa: CASSVAGGLDRAFF
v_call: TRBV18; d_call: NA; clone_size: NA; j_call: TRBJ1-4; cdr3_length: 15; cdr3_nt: TGTGCCAGCTCACCACCGGGGAGGTTCGGTGAAAAACTGTTTTTT; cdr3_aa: CASSPPGRFGEKLFF
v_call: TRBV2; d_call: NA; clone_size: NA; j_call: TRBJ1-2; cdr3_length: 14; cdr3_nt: TGTGCCAGCAGTCCCGGCTCTGGTCCTTATGGCTACACCTTC; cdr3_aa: CASSPGSGPYGYTF
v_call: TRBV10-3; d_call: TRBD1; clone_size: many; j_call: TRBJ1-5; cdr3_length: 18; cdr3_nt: TGTGCCATCAGTGAGACTCTACAGGGGGCCTTGGCATCGGAGCCCCAGCATTTT; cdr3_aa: CAISETLQGALASEPQHF
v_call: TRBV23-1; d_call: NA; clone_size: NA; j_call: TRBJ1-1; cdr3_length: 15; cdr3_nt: TGCGCCAGCAGTCACCCCCGTGGGTGGTGGACTGAAGCTTTCTTT; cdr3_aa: CASSHPRGWWTEAFF
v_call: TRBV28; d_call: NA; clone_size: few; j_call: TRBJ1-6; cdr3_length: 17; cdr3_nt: TGTGCCAGCAGTCCGCCCGGCACAGGGCAAAGTAATTCACCCCTCCACTTT; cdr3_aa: CASSPPGTGQSNSPLHF
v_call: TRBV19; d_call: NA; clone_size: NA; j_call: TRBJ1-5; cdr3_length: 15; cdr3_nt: TGTGCCAGTAGTCCCCCGCAGGGGTACAATCAGCCCCAGCATTTT; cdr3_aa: CASSPPQGYNQPQHF
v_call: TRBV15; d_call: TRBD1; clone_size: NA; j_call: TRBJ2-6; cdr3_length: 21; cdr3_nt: TGTGCCACCAGCAGAGCCAATCCCGGGACAGGGTCTCCCTCTGGGGCCAACGTCCTGACTTTC; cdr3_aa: CATSRANPGTGSPSGANVLTF
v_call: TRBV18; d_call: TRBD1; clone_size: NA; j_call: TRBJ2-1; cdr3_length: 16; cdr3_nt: TGTGCCAGCTCACCCCAATCAATACAGGGGGCTGATGAGCAGTTCTTC; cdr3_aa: CASSPQSIQGADEQFF
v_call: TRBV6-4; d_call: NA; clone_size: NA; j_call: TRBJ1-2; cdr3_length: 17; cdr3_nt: TGTGCCAGCAGTGACTCGCTGTTGGACGGAACTATCTATGGCTACACCTTC; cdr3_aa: CASSDSLLDGTIYGYTF
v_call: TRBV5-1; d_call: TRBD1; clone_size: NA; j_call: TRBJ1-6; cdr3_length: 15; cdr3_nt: TGCGCCAGCAGCCTGGGAGGGACAGGGGTATCACCCCTCCACTTT; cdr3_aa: CASSLGGTGVSPLHF
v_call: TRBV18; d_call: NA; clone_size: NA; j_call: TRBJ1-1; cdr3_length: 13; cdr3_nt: TGTGCCAGCTCATGGCAGGGGAACACTGAAGCTTTCTTT; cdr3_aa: CASSWQGNTEAFF
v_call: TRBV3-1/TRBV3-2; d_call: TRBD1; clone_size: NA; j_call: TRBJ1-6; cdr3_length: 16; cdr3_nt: TGTGCCAGCAGCCCGTCGGACAGGCGCCCTAATTCACCCCTCCACTTT; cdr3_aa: CASSPSDRRPNSPLHF
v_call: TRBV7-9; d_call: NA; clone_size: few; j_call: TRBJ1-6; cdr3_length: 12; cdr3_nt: TGTGCCAGCAGCTTAGTCGATTCACCCCTCCACTTT; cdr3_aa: CASSLVDSPLHF
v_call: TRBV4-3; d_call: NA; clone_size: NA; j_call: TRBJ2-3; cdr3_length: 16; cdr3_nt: TGCGCCAGCAGCCAACAGGGTTTGAGGCCCACAGATACGCAGTATTTT; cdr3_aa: CASSQQGLRPTDTQYF
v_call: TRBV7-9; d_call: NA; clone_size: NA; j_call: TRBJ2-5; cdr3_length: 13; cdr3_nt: TGTGCCAGCAGTTCTACCCCCTCAGAGACCCAGTACTTC; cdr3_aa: CASSSTPSETQYF
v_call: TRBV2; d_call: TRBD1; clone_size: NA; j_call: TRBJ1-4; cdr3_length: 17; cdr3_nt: TGTGCCAGCAGTCCCGGGACAGGGTTGGGGTCTCGTGAAAAACTGTTTTTT; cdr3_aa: CASSPGTGLGSREKLFF
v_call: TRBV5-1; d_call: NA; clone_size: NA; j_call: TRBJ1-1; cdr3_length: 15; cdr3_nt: TGCGCCAGCAGCTTGGCCGGGTTATGGAACACTGAAGCTTTCTTT; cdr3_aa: CASSLAGLWNTEAFF
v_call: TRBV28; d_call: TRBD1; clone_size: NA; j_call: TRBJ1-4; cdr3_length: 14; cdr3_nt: TGTGCCAGCAGGAAAACAGGGGGGAATGAAAAACTGTTTTTT; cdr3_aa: CASRKTGGNEKLFF
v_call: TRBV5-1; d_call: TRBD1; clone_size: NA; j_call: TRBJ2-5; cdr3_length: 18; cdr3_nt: TGCGCCAGCAGCTCAAGCGCCTCGGGGCAGGGGGCTTGGGAGACCCAGTACTTC; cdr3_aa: CASSSSASGQGAWETQYF
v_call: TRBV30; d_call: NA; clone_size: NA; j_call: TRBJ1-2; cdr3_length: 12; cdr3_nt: TGTGCCTGGAGTGTCTTCGGGTATGGCTACACCTTC; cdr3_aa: CAWSVFGYGYTF
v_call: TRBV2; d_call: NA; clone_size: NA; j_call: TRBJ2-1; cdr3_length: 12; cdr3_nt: TGTGCCACCTCTCTCGGGGACAATGAGCAGTTCTTC; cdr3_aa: CATSLGDNEQFF
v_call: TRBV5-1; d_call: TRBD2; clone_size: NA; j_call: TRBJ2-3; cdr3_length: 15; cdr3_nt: TGCGCCAGCAGCACAGGACTAGCGGGAGCAGATACGCAGTATTTT; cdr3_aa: CASSTGLAGADTQYF
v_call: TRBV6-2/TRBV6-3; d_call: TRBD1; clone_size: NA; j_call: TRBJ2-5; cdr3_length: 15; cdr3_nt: TGTGCCAGCAGTTACTCAACAGGGGGCCTAGAGACCCAGTACTTC; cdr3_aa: CASSYSTGGLETQYF
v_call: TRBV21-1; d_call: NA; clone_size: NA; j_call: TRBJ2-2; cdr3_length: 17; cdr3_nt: TGTGCCAGCCTCAATCGGGACGGGAGGGAGAACACCGGGGAGCTGTTTTTT; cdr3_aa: CASLNRDGRENTGELFF
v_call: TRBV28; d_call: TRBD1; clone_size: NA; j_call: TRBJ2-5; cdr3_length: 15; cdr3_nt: TGTGCCAGCAGTTTAAGAACAGGGGGACCAGAGACCCAGTACTTC; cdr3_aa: CASSLRTGGPETQYF
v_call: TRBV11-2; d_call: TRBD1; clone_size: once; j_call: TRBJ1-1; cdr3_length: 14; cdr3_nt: TGTGCCAGCAGAAGGTTGACAGGGAGGACTGAAGCTTTCTTT; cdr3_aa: CASRRLTGRTEAFF
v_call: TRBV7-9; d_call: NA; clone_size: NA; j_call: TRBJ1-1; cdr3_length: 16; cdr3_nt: TGTGCCAGCAGCCCTCCGATCGCGGGGCTGAACACTGAAGCTTTCTTT; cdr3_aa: CASSPPIAGLNTEAFF
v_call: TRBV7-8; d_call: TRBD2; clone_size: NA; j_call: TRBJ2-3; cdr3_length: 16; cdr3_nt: TGTGCCAGCAGCTTAGTGGGCTGGGGGGGGAAGGATACGCAGTATTTT; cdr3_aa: CASSLVGWGGKDTQYF
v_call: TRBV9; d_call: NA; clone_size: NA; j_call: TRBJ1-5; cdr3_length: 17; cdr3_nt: TGTGCCAGCAGCGTAGGGTGGGGTTTACGGAACAATCAGCCCCAGCATTTT; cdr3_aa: CASSVGWGLRNNQPQHF
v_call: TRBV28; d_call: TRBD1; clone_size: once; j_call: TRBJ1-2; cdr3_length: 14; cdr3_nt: TGTGCCAGCAGTTCAGGACAGGGGGTTTATGGCTACACCTTC; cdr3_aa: CASSSGQGVYGYTF
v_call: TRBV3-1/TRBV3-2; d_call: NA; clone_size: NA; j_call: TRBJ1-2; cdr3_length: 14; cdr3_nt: TGTGCCAGCAGCCAAGCGGTAACCGGGTATGGCTACACCTTC; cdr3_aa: CASSQAVTGYGYTF
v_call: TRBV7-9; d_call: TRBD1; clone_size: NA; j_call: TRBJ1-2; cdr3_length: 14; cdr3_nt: TGTGCCAGCAGCCATGACAGGGGCGGCTATGGCTACACCTTC; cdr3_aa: CASSHDRGGYGYTF